A single sample is the source of the 14 T cell receptor beta chains below, sequenced in a study of preoperative IRX-2 immunotherapy in early breast cancer (dated by TCRdb to 2018 to 2020). The method was the immunoSEQ multiplex PCR assay. Not all clones reach the TCRdb copy of this immuneACCESS table, which keeps in-frame sequences only. Checked studies attribute under half of the gap to unresolved V genes and leave the rest unexplained. The sample data list about 32,000 clones, and roughly four fifths of these were observed just once. Approximately 2.7% of the sample is held by the ten biggest clonotypes. Read against the paper, the sample's treatment or condition label means: preoperative locoregional IRX-2 cytokine immunotherapy. The sequencing used lymph node tissue, collected from a patient treated with IRX-2 immunotherapy. All receptors come from a human donor with breast cancer.

This chain joins TRBV14 and TRBJ2-7, with 12 nucleotides matching TRBD2. The germline V gene encodes CDR1 SGHDN and CDR2 FVKESK. The CDR3 spans 16 residues. V dropped 1 base and J dropped 4; count of bases not matched to a gene: 5. As DNA, the CDR3 is TGTGCCAGCAGCCAAGGACTAGCGGGAGCTGGATACGAGCAGTACTTC. Protein sequence: CASSQGLAGAGYEQYF. The variable domain in full, with the rest retrieved from reference TRBV14 and TRBJ2-7, is EAGVTQFPSHSVIEKGQTVTLRCDPISGHDNLYWYRRVMGKEIKFLLHFVKESKQDESGMPNNRFLAERTGGTYSTLKVQPAELEDSGVYFCASSQGLAGAGYEQYFGPGTRLTVT.

The chain combines TRBV25-1 with TRBJ2-2; TRBD2 aligns across 9 bases. This CDR3 has 17 amino acids. J was trimmed by 1 base and V by 1 base; bases with no gene match: 4. Germline-derived CDR1 and CDR2 are MGHDK and SYGVNS. The CDR3 loop reads CASSEFSGRGNTGELFF. For the CDR3, the DNA is TGTGCCAGCAGTGAATTTAGCGGGAGAGGGAACACCGGGGAGCTGTTTTTT.

CDR3 nucleotide sequence: TGTGCCAGTAGCCTCGACAGGGTATCGTACCAGCCCCAGCATTTT. Protein sequence: CASSLDRVSYQPQHF. The V call is TRBV19, the J call TRBJ1-5; 7 positions match TRBD1. Germline V lookup: CDR1 LNHDA, CDR2 SQIVND (reference sequence). The CDR3 sequence is 15 residues long. J gave up 7 bases and V 6 bases, and 12 bases lay outside the gene matches.

This clone was detected a few times. The chain joins TRBV11-3 to TRBJ1-4; D unclear. This CDR3 comprises 14 residues. V shed 3 bases and J shed 2 bases, with 7 bases lying between them. CDR1 is SGHNT, CDR2 YENEEA, per germline. This CDR3 reads CASSLVRTNEKLFF. Written as DNA, the CDR3 is TGTGCCAGCAGCTTGGTCCGCACTAATGAAAAACTGTTTTTT.

The chain couples TRBV6-8 to TRBJ2-7, with 9 nucleotides matching TRBD2. The ends lost 10 bases at V and 5 bases at J; junction bases unmatched: 9. There are 13 residues in the CDR3. Germline V gene data show CDR1 as MNHGY and CDR2 as SAAAGT. The CDR3 nucleotides read TGTGCCATCAACAGGGCTAGCGGGGACGAGCAGTACTTC. Its protein is CAINRASGDEQYF.

In this sample, this clone turned up once. This chain uses TRBV11-3 with TRBJ2-7; 9 bases match TRBD1. Looked up from germline, CDR1 is SGHNT and CDR2 is YENEEA. The V segment lost 5 bases and the J segment 6 bases; nucleotides outside the gene matches: 8. The CDR3 is made up of 14 amino acids. The CDR3 protein is CASSTKTGGGEQYF. DNA of the CDR3: TGTGCCAGCAGCACCAAGACAGGGGGAGGCGAGCAGTACTTC.

This clone was observed a single time. This chain links TRBV5-1 with TRBJ1-2; D possibly corresponds to TRBD1 (5 bases). The CDR3 totals 16 residues. Germline CDR1 and CDR2: SGHRS and YFSETQ. The V gene lost 1 base and the J gene lost 1 base, with 14 bases spanning the gap. The CDR3 is CASSLIGRVFNYGYTF. The CDR3 DNA is TGCGCCAGCAGCTTGATAGGCAGGGTGTTTAACTATGGCTACACCTTC.

In this sample, this clone is medium-sized. The J gene is TRBJ2-2, the V gene TRBV28, with 9 bases identical to TRBD2. CDR3 length equals 15 residues. J gave up 6 bases and V 4 bases, and 6 bases lay outside the gene matches. Germline V gene data show CDR1 as MDHEN and CDR2 as SYDVKM. The CDR3 loop is CASSSRGGLSGELFF. In DNA form, the CDR3 reads TGTGCCAGCAGTTCGCGGGGGGGCCTCTCCGGGGAGCTGTTTTTT.

The chain combines TRBV30 with TRBJ2-4; D is possibly TRBD1 (6 bases). Germline V gene sequence: CDR1 GTSNPN, CDR2 SVGIG (reference sequence). Trimming stripped 5 bases from V and 0 bases from J, with 11 bases between. The CDR3 is made up of 14 amino acids. The CDR3 DNA reads TGTGCCTGGGGACAGACCTTAGCCAAAAACATTCAGTACTTC. Protein product: CAWGQTLAKNIQYF.

This rearrangement joins TRBV28 to TRBJ1-2; D gene unclear. V was cut by 3 bases and J by 8 bases, with 10 bases left in between. Per the germline V gene, CDR1 is MDHEN and CDR2 is SYDVKM. The CDR3 has 12 residues. This CDR3 reads CASSFPDQGYTF. In DNA, the CDR3 is TGTGCCAGCAGTTTTCCAGACCAGGGCTACACCTTC.

V is TRBV11-3 and J is TRBJ2-3; the match to TRBD2 covers 7 bases. V was pared by 4 bases and J by 10 bases, with 11 bases of the junction left unmatched. The CDR3 is 14 residues long. Germline CDR1 SGHNT, CDR2 YENEEA. CDR3 amino acids: CASSSGTTSWAQYF. The CDR3 DNA follows: TGTGCCAGCAGCTCCGGGACTACCTCTTGGGCGCAGTATTTT.

This chain connects TRBV27 to TRBJ2-7, with 12 bases aligning to TRBD2. The V and J ends lost 6 bases and 5 bases, in that order; junction bases with no gene match: 5. The germline V gene encodes CDR1 MNHEY and CDR2 SMNVEV (reference sequence). The CDR3 length is 14 residues. CDR3: CASRTSGSFHEQYF. The CDR3 coding sequence is TGTGCCAGCAGGACTAGCGGGAGCTTCCACGAGCAGTACTTC.

The rearrangement uses TRBV1 and TRBJ2-7. TRBV1 is termed a pseudogene. The CDR3 consists of 15 residues. In DNA, the CDR3 is TGCGCCAGCAGCCAAGGCCAGGCCCGACTCTACGAGCAGTACTTC. Its protein product is CASSQGQARLYEQYF.

The chain has TRBV30 and TRBJ2-5; D might be TRBD2 (6 bases). CDR1 and CDR2 from the germline V gene are GTSNPN and SVGIG (reference sequence). The V end was cut by 1 base, the J end by 1 base, with 13 bases between. The CDR3 sequence is 15 residues long. The DNA for the CDR3 is TGTGCCTGGAGTGCCAAGGGTAGCGGCCAAGAGACCCAGTACTTC. Translation: CAWSAKGSGQETQYF.